This entry is about one T cell receptor (beta chain). What this receptor recognizes is not known. No base quality values were provided; no much bigger clone lies one nucleotide off. TCR beta CDR3 regions were amplified from RNA transcripts for repertoire sequencing. The first round of RT-PCR was done with HTBI primers and the Qiagen OneStep RT-PCR kit, and was followed by a second round of multiplex PCR, then size selection and purification. Libraries were sequenced paired-end with 100 bp reads on an Illumina HiSeq2000. Concerning the study's data processing: SOAPnuke was used to process the reads, throwing out any read that had adapters, had uncalled bases, had a mean Phred below 15, or lacked an exact constant-primer or identifier match. COPE v1.2.5 was used to merge high-quality paired reads. Clonotypes were defined as unique nucleotide sequences and were aligned to IMGT TRB V, D and J references using MiTCR v1.1. Only V-J combinations with frequency above 0.0001 were analysed, covering approximately 99% of repertoires. A TCR clonal expansion and chaos score per V-J combination was defined as the ratio of F50 clonal expansion to chaos observed in the TCRdist matrix. Welch's t-statistics and random forest were used to reduce the features to about 14 V-J combinations, which were then used as input to a naive Bayes classifier. The similarity between thyroid and blood repertoires was quantified using the Morisita-Horn index. In-frame beta chains were kept once TCRdb had trimmed the public reads at Q25 with fastp and called clones with MiXCR. Rows with one shared CDR3 protein collapse into an entry with the most common genes and DNA. TCRdb's processing, not the study's, gives the V and J calls here. The sample contains some 410,000 distinct CDR3 sequences, 20% to 25% of them found a single time. 3% of the sample is in the top ten clones.

The sample is drawn from a study of Graves' ophthalmopathy and Graves' hyperthyroidism listed by TCRdb under 2018. Regarding the study in general: Peripheral blood was collected at initial diagnosis, prior to any treatment. The study used TCR beta repertoire signatures to distinguish Graves' ophthalmopathy from Graves' hyperthyroidism and to predict progression to ophthalmopathy. In total, around 140 blood samples were TCR-sequenced: under 45 ophthalmopathy, 80 or so hyperthyroidism and some 17 hyperthyroidism-to-ophthalmopathy patients. To explore V-J signatures that separate ophthalmopathy from hyperthyroidism, a discovery set of approximately 100 patients was enrolled, consisting of under 50 with ophthalmopathy and about 60 with stable hyperthyroidism. An independent validation cohort comprised around 20 hyperthyroidism patients and some 16 patients who later progressed from hyperthyroidism to ophthalmopathy. In more than five hyperthyroidism patients, the T-cell repertoires found in thyroid tissue were compared with those found in blood. Following sample collection, hyperthyroidism patients were given methimazole at a starting dose of 30 mg daily, and ophthalmopathy patients were given high-dose intravenous methylprednisolone. For training and testing, the 100 or so patients in the discovery cohort were randomly divided in a 7:3 ratio. Study-level results and caveats: No statistical method was used to predetermine the sample size, and group allocation was not hidden from the investigators. The 13-signature model separated ophthalmopathy from stable hyperthyroidism with approximately 85% sensitivity and about 81% specificity in cross-validation, and 80%/75% in the test set. Most expanded thyroid clonotypes with a frequency above 0.001 also appeared in blood, which suggests that blood repertoires may reflect the immune response in the thyroid. In validation, the model predicted ophthalmopathy progression with about 70% sensitivity and 72.22% specificity; roughly 12 predicted patients were CT-confirmed with GO in a median of approximately 6.2 months.

Counted from cysteine to phenylalanine, this CDR3 has 15 amino acids. Only the CDR3 region is kept as DNA, spanning 45 bases read in frame from base 1. The V end loses 4 bases and the J end loses 1 base, and a stretch of 14 bases separates them. CDR1 and CDR2 are read off the germline V gene (reference sequence) as SEHNR and FQNEAQ. Hyperthyroidism was defined as stable when no progression to ophthalmopathy occurred within 18 months of follow-up. Patients with hyperthyroidism were aged 18 to 65 years, had been newly diagnosed, and had a disease duration of less than 2 months. Anyone with other autoimmune diseases, uncontrolled infections, pregnancy or lactation was excluded from the study. Clinical symptoms, serum thyroxine, TRAb, thyroid ultrasound and orbital computed tomography were used for diagnosis. Ficoll-Paque density gradient centrifugation was used to isolate PBMCs from approximately 11 ml of fresh peripheral blood. Trizol reagent was used to extract the total RNA, and its quality was then checked on an Agilent 2100 Bioanalyzer.

This chain is built from TRBV7-9 and TRBJ2-7, with the identity of the D gene unclear. The clonotype originates from a young woman with stable Graves' hyperthyroidism. Donor details come from another sample of the same person, matched by shared clones. The sequenced sample consisted of peripheral blood. The encoded CDR3 is CASSSARDRSYEQYF. The bases read TGTGCCAGCAGCTCGGCCCGAGACCGATCCTACGAGCAGTACTTC.